This T cell receptor (beta chain) came from a study of shared clonotypes between healthy human individuals. Study background: A couple of female and a few male donors aged 18 to 49 were enrolled.

In unsorted samples, genomic DNA was obtained using around 100 million PBMCs. Input per replicate PCR of unsorted PBMC was 300 ng DNA, corresponding to roughly 28,000 T cell genomes. Generated by immunoSEQ multiplex PCR, the TCRdb table keeps only in-frame clones and is missing some. The repertoire holds roughly 510,000 clones, with over 75% as singletons. The CDR3 totals 12 residues. V lost 3 bases to trimming and J lost 12 bases; unmatched junction nucleotides: 4. Per the germline V gene, CDR1 is SEHNR and CDR2 is FQNEAQ (reference sequence). This chain connects TRBV7-9 to TRBJ2-4, with 8 positions matching TRBD1. Sequencing input: PBMCs. The origin of this receptor is a middle-aged woman in good health. Some clones in this sample may be carry-over from other donors' samples. In nucleotides, the CDR3 is TGTGCCAGCAGCTTGGACAGGGCTCATCAGTACTTC. It specifies CASSLDRAHQYF.